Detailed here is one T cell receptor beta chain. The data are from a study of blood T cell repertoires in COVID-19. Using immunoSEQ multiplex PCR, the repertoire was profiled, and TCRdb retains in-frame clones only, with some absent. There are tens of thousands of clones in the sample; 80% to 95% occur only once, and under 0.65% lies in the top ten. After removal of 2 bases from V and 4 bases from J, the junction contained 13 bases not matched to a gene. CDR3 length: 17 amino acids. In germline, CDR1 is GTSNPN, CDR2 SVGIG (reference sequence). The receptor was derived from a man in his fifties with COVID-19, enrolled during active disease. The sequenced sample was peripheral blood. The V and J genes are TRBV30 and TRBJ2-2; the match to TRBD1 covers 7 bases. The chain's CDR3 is CAWSTPVLRGLTGELFF. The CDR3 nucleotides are TGTGCCTGGAGTACCCCTGTATTAAGGGGGCTCACCGGGGAGCTGTTTTTT.